This T cell receptor beta chain stems from a study of OX40 agonist ivuxolimab in advanced cancers. The protocol was immunoSEQ multiplex PCR, while the TCRdb copy is restricted to in-frame clones and leaves out a portion. The data show about 38,000 clones, 70% to 80% seen once. CDR1 SGHRS and CDR2 YFSETQ come from the germline V gene. The CDR3 runs to 16 residues. J lost 6 bases, V lost 2 bases, and 7 bases had no gene match. This rearrangement joins TRBV5-1 to TRBJ2-1, with 11 positions matching TRBD2. This receptor was identified in an adult with an advanced solid tumor such as melanoma, head and neck, liver or kidney cancer. This sample comprised CD4+ or CD8+ T cells sorted from blood, obtained in a trial of the OX40 agonist ivuxolimab. The CDR3, as DNA: TGCGCCAGCAGCTTATTTAGCGGGAGGGGTGTCAATGAGCAGTTCTTC. Amino acids: CASSLFSGRGVNEQFF.